The rows below give T cell receptor beta chains drawn from one sample of a study of sequential checkpoint blockade in melanoma. TCRdb's table, derived via immunoSEQ multiplex PCR, lists solely in-frame clones and lacks some. The table shows roughly 2,000 clones, with 16% occurring only once. Material: tumor tissue (inferred from file names), obtained from a patient given nivolumab and ipilimumab in sequence. The source of these receptors is a human donor with melanoma. CDR3s include the opening cysteine and the closing phenylalanine or tryptophan. The D gene is left open where the match is weak. Size tells how often a clone was seen (once, few, many) or the class of an expanded clone, and some rows leave it out.

clone_size	j_call	v_call	d_call	cdr3_aa	cdr3_nt
NA	TRBJ1-1	TRBV6-8	TRBD1	CASSVRQGGTEAFF	TGTGCCAGCAGTGTCCGACAGGGAGGCACTGAAGCTTTCTTT
few	TRBJ2-1	TRBV11-3	NA	CASSLRSGLLQKNEQFF	TGTGCCAGCAGCTTAAGATCGGGCCTCCTCCAAAAGAATGAGCAGTTCTTC
NA	TRBJ2-3	TRBV11-3	TRBD1	CASSFGQGHSTDTQYF	TGTGCCAGCAGCTTTGGACAGGGGCATAGCACAGATACGCAGTATTTT
medium-sized	TRBJ1-5	TRBV9	NA	CASSVTASTDQPQHF	TGTGCCAGCAGCGTGACAGCCTCGACAGATCAGCCCCAGCATTTT
many	TRBJ2-5	TRBV11-3	TRBD1	CASSSGTGGPQETQYF	TGTGCCAGCAGTTCCGGGACAGGGGGTCCCCAAGAGACCCAGTACTTC
medium-sized	TRBJ1-3	TRBV11-3	NA	CASSLIQGRHSGNTIYF	TGTGCCAGCAGCTTAATTCAAGGGCGGCACTCTGGAAACACCATATATTTT
medium-sized	TRBJ1-1	TRBV11-3	TRBD1	CASSLHRTGGSSTEAFF	TGTGCCAGCAGCTTACATCGCACAGGGGGCTCGAGCACTGAAGCTTTCTTT
NA	TRBJ2-7	TRBV14	NA	CASSPGTATSEQYF	TGTGCCAGCAGCCCAGGGACGGCCACGTCCGAGCAGTACTTC
few	TRBJ2-7	TRBV6-8	NA	CASSYGPLTVSYEQYF	TGTGCCAGCAGTTACGGGCCCTTGACAGTGTCCTACGAGCAGTACTTC
many	TRBJ2-3	TRBV11-3	TRBD2	CASSLGLAGSDTQYF	TGTGCCAGCAGCTTGGGACTAGCGGGGTCAGATACGCAGTATTTT
few	TRBJ1-5	TRBV6-8	NA	CASSYSMQSNQPQHF	TGTGCCAGCAGTTACTCGATGCAGAGCAATCAGCCCCAGCATTTT
medium-sized	TRBJ1-5	TRBV28	NA	CAIQAGGLGQPQHF	TGTGCCATCCAAGCGGGGGGCCTGGGCCAGCCCCAGCATTTT
NA	TRBJ1-2	TRBV12-5	TRBD1	CASGPEDRGGGYTF	TGTGCTAGTGGCCCAGAGGACAGGGGGGGTGGCTACACCTTC
NA	TRBJ1-2	TRBV28	TRBD1	CAGGTGTGSGYTF	TGTGCCGGGGGAACCGGGACAGGGAGCGGCTACACCTTC
medium-sized	TRBJ2-2	TRBV11-3	NA	CASSLSQGRSTGELFF	TGTGCCAGCAGCTTATCGCAGGGACGGAGTACCGGGGAGCTGTTTTTT
NA	TRBJ1-3	TRBV5-1	NA	CASSPLGVGSGNTIYF	TGCGCCAGCAGCCCCCTGGGGGTAGGCTCTGGAAACACCATATATTTT
medium-sized	TRBJ2-1	TRBV11-3	NA	CASSSQGGGTRNEQFF	TGTGCCAGCAGCTCGCAGGGGGGTGGGACACGGAATGAGCAGTTCTTC
large	TRBJ2-2	TRBV19	TRBD2	CASSISSGGPTNTGELFF	TGTGCCAGTAGTATTTCTAGCGGGGGCCCCACGAACACCGGGGAGCTGTTTTTT
NA	TRBJ1-1	TRBV5-1	NA	CASSIPSDSLNTEAFF	TGCGCCAGCAGCATCCCTTCGGACAGTTTGAACACTGAAGCTTTCTTT
few	TRBJ1-2	TRBV6-8	NA	CASSGPGGGGYTF	TGTGCCAGCAGTGGCCCTGGGGGAGGAGGCTACACCTTC
many	TRBJ2-5	TRBV11-3	NA	CASSLSAGRKTQYF	TGTGCCAGCAGCCTCTCCGCGGGGAGGAAGACCCAGTACTTC
medium-sized	TRBJ1-1	TRBV19	NA	CASSIRKNTEAFF	TGTGCCAGTAGTATAAGGAAGAACACTGAAGCTTTCTTT
few	TRBJ2-3	TRBV16	TRBD1	CASSYWTGSADTQYF	TGTGCCAGCAGCTATTGGACAGGTTCGGCAGATACGCAGTATTTT
NA	TRBJ2-3	TRBV10-2	TRBD2	CASSPTSGGQGDTQYF	TGCGCCAGCAGTCCCACTAGCGGGGGCCAGGGAGATACGCAGTATTTT
few	TRBJ2-7	TRBV9	TRBD1	CASSPQGAYEQYF	TGTGCCAGCAGCCCCCAGGGGGCCTACGAGCAGTACTTC
few	TRBJ1-4	TRBV23-1	NA	CARRRRATNEKLFF	TGCGCCAGAAGACGGAGGGCAACTAATGAAAAACTGTTTTTT
NA	TRBJ1-6	TRBV18	NA	CASSPREGSYNSPLHF	TGTGCCAGCTCCCCCCGGGAGGGCTCCTATAATTCACCCCTCCACTTT
medium-sized	TRBJ2-1	TRBV11-3	TRBD2	CASSNWTSGYNEQFF	TGTGCCAGCAGCAACTGGACTAGCGGGTACAATGAGCAGTTCTTC